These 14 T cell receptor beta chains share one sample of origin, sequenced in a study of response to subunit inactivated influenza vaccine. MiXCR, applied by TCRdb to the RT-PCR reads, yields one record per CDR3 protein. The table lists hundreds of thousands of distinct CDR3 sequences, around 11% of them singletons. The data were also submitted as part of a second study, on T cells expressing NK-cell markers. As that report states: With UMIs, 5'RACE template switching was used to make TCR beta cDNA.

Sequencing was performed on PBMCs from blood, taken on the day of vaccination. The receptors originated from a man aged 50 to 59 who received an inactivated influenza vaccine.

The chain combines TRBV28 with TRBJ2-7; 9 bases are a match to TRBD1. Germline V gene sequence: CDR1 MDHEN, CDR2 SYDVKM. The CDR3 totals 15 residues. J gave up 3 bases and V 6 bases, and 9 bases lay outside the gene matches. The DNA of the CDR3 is TGTGCCAGCAGAGCCACCGGGACAGGGTTCTACGAGCAGTACTTC. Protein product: CASRATGTGFYEQYF.

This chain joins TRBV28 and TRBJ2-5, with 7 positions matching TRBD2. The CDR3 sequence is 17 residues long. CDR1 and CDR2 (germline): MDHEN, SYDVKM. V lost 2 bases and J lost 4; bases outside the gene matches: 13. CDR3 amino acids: CASSLTLGGFEGETQYF. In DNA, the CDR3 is TGTGCCAGCAGTTTAACCCTCGGGGGGTTTGAAGGAGAGACCCAGTACTTC.

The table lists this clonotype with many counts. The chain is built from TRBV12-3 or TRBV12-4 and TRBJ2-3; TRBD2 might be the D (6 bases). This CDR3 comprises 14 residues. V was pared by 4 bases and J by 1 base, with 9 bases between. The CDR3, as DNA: TGTGCCAGCAGTTGGGGCGGGGGCACAGATACGCAGTATTTT. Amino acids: CASSWGGGTDTQYF.

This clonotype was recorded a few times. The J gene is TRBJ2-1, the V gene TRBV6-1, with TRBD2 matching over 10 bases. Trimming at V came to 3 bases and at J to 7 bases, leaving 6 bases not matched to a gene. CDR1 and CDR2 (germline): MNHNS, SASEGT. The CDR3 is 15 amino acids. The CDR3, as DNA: TGTGCCAGCAGTGACCTAGCGGGAGTCGTTAATGAGCAGTTCTTC. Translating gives CASSDLAGVVNEQFF.

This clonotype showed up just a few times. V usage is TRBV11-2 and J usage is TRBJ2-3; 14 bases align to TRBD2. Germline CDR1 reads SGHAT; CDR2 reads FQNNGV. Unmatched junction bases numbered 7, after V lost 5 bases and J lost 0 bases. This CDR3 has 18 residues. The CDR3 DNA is TGTGCCAGCAGCCCCGGGACTAGCGGGGGTATTAGCACAGATACGCAGTATTTT. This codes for CASSPGTSGGISTDTQYF.

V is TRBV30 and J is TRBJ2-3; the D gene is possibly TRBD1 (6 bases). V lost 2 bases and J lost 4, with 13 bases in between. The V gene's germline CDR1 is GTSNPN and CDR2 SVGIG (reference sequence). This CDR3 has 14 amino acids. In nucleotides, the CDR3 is TGTGCCTGGAGTACAGGGATAGCTCCAGATACGCAGTATTTT. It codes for CAWSTGIAPDTQYF.

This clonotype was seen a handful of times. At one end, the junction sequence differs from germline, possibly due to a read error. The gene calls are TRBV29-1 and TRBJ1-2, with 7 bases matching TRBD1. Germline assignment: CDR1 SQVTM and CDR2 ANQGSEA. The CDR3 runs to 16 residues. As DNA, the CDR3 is TGCAGCGTTCCGCGGGGTAGGGGGCAGGGTAACTATGGCTACAACTTC. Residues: CSVPRGRGQGNYGYNF.

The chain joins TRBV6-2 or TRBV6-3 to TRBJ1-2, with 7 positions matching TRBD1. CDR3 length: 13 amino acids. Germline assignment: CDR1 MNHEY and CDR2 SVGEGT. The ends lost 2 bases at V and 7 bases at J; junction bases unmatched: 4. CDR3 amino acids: CASSYGTVGGYTF. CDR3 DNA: TGTGCCAGCAGTTACGGGACAGTCGGTGGCTACACCTTC.

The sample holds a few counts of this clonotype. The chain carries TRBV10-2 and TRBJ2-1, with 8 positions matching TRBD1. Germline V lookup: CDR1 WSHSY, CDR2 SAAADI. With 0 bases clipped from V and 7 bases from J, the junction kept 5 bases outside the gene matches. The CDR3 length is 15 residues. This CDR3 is CASSESQGARNEQFF. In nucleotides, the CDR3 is TGCGCCAGCAGTGAGTCCCAGGGGGCCAGGAATGAGCAGTTCTTC.

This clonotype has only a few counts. Written as DNA, the CDR3 is TGTGCCATCAGTGCCTCTCCGGGACAGGGAAACACTGAAGCTTTCTTT. Its translation is CAISASPGQGNTEAFF. The J gene is TRBJ1-1, the V gene TRBV10-3, with 9 bases aligning to TRBD1. V shed 4 bases, J shed 2 bases, and the junction held 8 bases outside the gene matches. The germline V gene encodes CDR1 ENHRY and CDR2 SYGVKD. There are 16 residues in the CDR3.

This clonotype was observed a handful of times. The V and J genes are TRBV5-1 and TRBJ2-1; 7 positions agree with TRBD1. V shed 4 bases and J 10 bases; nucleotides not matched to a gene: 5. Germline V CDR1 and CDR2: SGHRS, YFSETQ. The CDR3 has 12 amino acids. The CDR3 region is CASSMTGREQFF. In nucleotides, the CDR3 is TGCGCCAGCAGCATGACAGGGCGGGAGCAGTTCTTC.

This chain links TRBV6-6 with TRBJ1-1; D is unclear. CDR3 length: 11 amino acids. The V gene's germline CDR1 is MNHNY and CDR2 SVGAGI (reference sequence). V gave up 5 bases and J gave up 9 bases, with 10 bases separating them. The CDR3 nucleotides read TGTGCCAGCAGTGAGGTACGGCAAGCTTTCTTT. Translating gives CASSEVRQAFF.

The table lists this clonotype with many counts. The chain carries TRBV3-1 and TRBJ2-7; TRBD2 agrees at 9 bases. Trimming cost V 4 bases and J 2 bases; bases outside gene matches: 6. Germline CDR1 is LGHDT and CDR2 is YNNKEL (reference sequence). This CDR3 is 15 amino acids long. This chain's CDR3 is CASSPLGGRAYEQYF. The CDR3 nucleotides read TGTGCCAGCAGCCCGCTAGGCGGGAGGGCCTACGAGCAGTACTTC.

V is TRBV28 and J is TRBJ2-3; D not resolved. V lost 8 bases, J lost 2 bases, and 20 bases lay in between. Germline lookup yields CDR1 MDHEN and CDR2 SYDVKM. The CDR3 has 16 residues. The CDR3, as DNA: TGTGCCAGCCTATCACCTCAGTTAACACACACAGATACGCAGTATTTT. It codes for CASLSPQLTHTDTQYF.